What follows is one T cell receptor (beta chain) and its context. This CDR3 is built from 15 residues. V gave up 5 bases and J gave up 0 bases, with 10 bases separating them. Germline V CDR1 and CDR2: LNHDA, SQIVND (reference sequence). The source of the sample is a study of blood T cell repertoires in COVID-19. Repertoires were generated with immunoSEQ multiplex PCR, while TCRdb's copy carries only in-frame clones and drops some. This table holds a few hundred thousand clones, over 85% found once. Sequencing used PBMCs or T cells enriched from blood (not recorded which). The V gene is TRBV19, the J gene TRBJ2-2; a weak D match, TRBD1 (6 bases). This clonotype was obtained from an older woman who had recovered from COVID-19. Here the CDR3 reads CASSLAGANTGELFF. As DNA, the CDR3 is TGTGCCAGTAGTTTAGCAGGGGCGAACACCGGGGAGCTGTTTTTT.